These T cell receptor beta chains were read from a single sample in a study of shared clonotypes between healthy human individuals. Only in-frame clones appear in the TCRdb table, and some are missing; sequencing was by immunoSEQ multiplex PCR. Of about a million clones in the sample, 60% to 85% are singletons; the top ten hold roughly 1.5%. Material for sequencing was memory CD4+ T cells sorted from blood. These receptors were taken from a man between 18 and 35 years old in good health. The CDR3 runs from the conserved cysteine through the conserved F or W. The order of the fields is D gene, V gene, J gene, clone size, CDR3 DNA, CDR3 protein. A D gene is named only where the DNA matches it firmly. Size values are once, few and many counts, or a class for expanded clones, and some rows have none.

>TRBD1|TRBV5-1|TRBJ1-2|NA
TGCGCCAGCAGTGGGACAGGGCGCTATGGCTACACCTTC
CASSGTGRYGYTF
>NA|TRBV27|TRBJ2-7|NA
TGTGCCAGCAGGGGGCAGGGGGGTACGTCCGAGCAGTACTTC
CASRGQGGTSEQYF
>TRBD2|TRBV12-5|TRBJ2-5|NA
TGTGCTAGTGCTTTGGGGCTAGCGGGGAGAGGAGAGACCCAGTACTTC
CASALGLAGRGETQYF
>TRBD1|TRBV28|TRBJ1-6|NA
TGTGCCACCAGTTTCGGGACAGCTCTCTATAATTCACCCCTCCACTTT
CATSFGTALYNSPLHF
>TRBD1|TRBV27|TRBJ2-7|NA
TGTGCCAGCAGTTTATCGTTAAAACAGGGGGCGGGCGAGCAGTACTTC
CASSLSLKQGAGEQYF
>NA|TRBV10-3|TRBJ2-7|NA
TGTGCCATCAGTGGAGGGGAGAAGATCTACGAGCAGTACTTC
CAISGGEKIYEQYF
>NA|TRBV5-1|TRBJ1-6|NA
TGCGCCAGCAGCTTGGATTCCCGTGATTCACCCCTCCACTTT
CASSLDSRDSPLHF
>TRBD1|TRBV10-3|TRBJ2-5|NA
TGTGCCATCAGTCCGAGGACAGGGACCTCCCAAGAGACCCAGTACTTC
CAISPRTGTSQETQYF
>NA|TRBV27|TRBJ1-6|many
TGTGCCAGCAGTCCCACCGGACACAGAAATTCACCCCTCCACTTT
CASSPTGHRNSPLHF
>TRBD2|TRBV6-1|TRBJ2-3|NA
TGTGCCAGCACTCAACTAGCGGGGAGCACAGATACGCAGTATTTT
CASTQLAGSTDTQYF
>TRBD2|TRBV10-3|TRBJ2-3|once
TGTGCCATCAGTGGGACCGGGACTAGTGTTGATACGCAGTATTTT
CAISGTGTSVDTQYF
>NA|TRBV6-1|TRBJ2-4|NA
TGTGCCAGCTACGGGGAAGTGAGCAAAAACATTCAGTACTTC
CASYGEVSKNIQYF
>NA|TRBV28|TRBJ1-3|few
TGTGCCAGCAGCTTGGTGGCGGAGGGAAACACCATATATTTT
CASSLVAEGNTIYF
>NA|TRBV11-2|TRBJ2-2|NA
TGTGCCAGCAGCTACAGTGGCACCGGGGAGCTGTTTTTT
CASSYSGTGELFF
>TRBD1|TRBV5-4|TRBJ1-1|NA
TGTGCCAGCAGTTACGACAGGGCCACTGAAGCTTTCTTT
CASSYDRATEAFF
>TRBD1|TRBV19|TRBJ2-7|NA
TGTGCCACTAGACCGGGACAGGGGGTATACGAGCAGTACTTC
CATRPGQGVYEQYF